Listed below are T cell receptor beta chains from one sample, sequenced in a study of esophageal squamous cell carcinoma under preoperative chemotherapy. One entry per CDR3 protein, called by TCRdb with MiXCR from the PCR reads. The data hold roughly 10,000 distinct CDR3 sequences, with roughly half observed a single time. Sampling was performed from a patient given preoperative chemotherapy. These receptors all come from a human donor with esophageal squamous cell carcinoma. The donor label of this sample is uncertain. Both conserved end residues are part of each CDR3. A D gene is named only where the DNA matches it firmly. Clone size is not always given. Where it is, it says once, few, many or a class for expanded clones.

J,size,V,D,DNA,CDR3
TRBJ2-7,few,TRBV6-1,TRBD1,TGTGCCAGCAGTGGAAGGGGACAGCTTTCCTACGAGCAGTACTTC,CASSGRGQLSYEQYF
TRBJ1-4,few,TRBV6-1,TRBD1,TGTGCCAGCAGTGAAGGGGCAGGGGGCCTTGGTAATGAAAAACTGTTTTTT,CASSEGAGGLGNEKLFF
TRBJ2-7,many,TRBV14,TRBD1,TGTGCCAGCAGCCTGCCGGGACAGGGAAACCCCCCCTACGAGCAGTACTTC,CASSLPGQGNPPYEQYF
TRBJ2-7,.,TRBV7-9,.,TGTGCCAGCAGCTTAAGGGGGATTTCCTACGAGCAGTACTTC,CASSLRGISYEQYF
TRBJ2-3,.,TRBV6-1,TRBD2,TGTGCCAGCACTAGCGGGACCAACACAGGGGCGCAGTTTTTT,CASTSGTNTGAQFF
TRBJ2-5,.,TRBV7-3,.,TGTGCCTTACAGGCGGGGGGAGGGGGCCGAGACAAAGAGACCCAGTACTTC,CALQAGGGGRDKETQYF
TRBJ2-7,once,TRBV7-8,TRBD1,TGTGCCAGCAGCCCATCAGGGGGCGCAGGCGGCGAGCAGTACTTC,CASSPSGGAGGEQYF
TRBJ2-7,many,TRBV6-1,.,TGTGCCAGCAGTGAAGCCTTGGGATCCCTCTACGAGCAGTACTTC,CASSEALGSLYEQYF
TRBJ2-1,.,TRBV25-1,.,TGTGCCAGCAGTGAATATAGGCTAGCTGGCGAGACCCAGTTCTTC,CASSEYRLAGETQFF
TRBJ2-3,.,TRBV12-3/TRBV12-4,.,TGTGCCAGCAGGTATAGGGGACTGAGCACAGGTACGCAGTATTTT,CASRYRGLSTGTQYF
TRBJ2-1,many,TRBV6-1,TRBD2,TGTGCCACCCAGGCCGGCCTAGCGGGTTACAATGAGCAGTTCTTC,CATQAGLAGYNEQFF